The next 15 T cell receptor beta chains were all read from a single sample in a study of response to subunit inactivated influenza vaccine. Each CDR3 protein is one row after TCRdb ran MiXCR on the RT-PCR reads. The table shows more than 700,000 distinct CDR3 sequences, with 21% occurring only once. This specimen consisted of PBMCs from blood, obtained around 5 days after vaccination. These receptor sequences come from a middle-aged man who received an inactivated influenza vaccine.

In this sample, this clonotype turned up a few times. The rearrangement links TRBV7-6 to TRBJ2-7; D might be TRBD1 (6 bases). This CDR3 region has 14 residues. Trimming took 3 bases from V and 4 from J, leaving 13 bases between them. Germline loops: CDR1 SGHVS, CDR2 FNYEAQ. The CDR3 region has the DNA TGTGCCAGCAGCTTCTCCCCAGGGGAATACGAGCAGTACTTC. Protein sequence: CASSFSPGEYEQYF.

There are many counts of this clonotype. The chain recombines TRBV20-1 with TRBJ1-1; the D is unclear. The CDR3 has 14 amino acids. Germline V gene data show CDR1 as DFQATT and CDR2 as SNEGSKA (reference sequence). The V and J ends lost 3 bases and 1 base respectively, with 12 bases between them. The CDR3 sequence: CSASTWGTNTEAFF. For the CDR3, the DNA is TGCAGTGCTAGTACTTGGGGTACGAACACTGAAGCTTTCTTT.

The gene calls are TRBV15 and TRBJ1-4, with TRBD1 identical over 10 bases. Germline V gene data show CDR1 as LNHNV and CDR2 as YYDKDF (reference sequence). The CDR3 spans 14 residues. With V trimmed by 9 bases and J by 7 bases, 8 bases remained unmatched. This CDR3 reads CATSPGQGSEKLFF. DNA for the CDR3: TGTGCCACGTCCCCGGGACAGGGGTCTGAAAAACTGTTTTTT.

This clonotype was seen a few times. V usage is TRBV5-1 and J usage is TRBJ2-3; 9 bases map to TRBD2. Per the germline V gene, CDR1 is SGHRS and CDR2 is YFSETQ. This CDR3 spans 17 amino acids. Trimming removed 0 bases from V and 6 bases from J; junction bases left unmatched: 11. CDR3 sequence: CASSLVSASGKSDTQYF. In DNA, the CDR3 is TGCGCCAGCAGCTTGGTCTCGGCTAGCGGGAAGAGCGATACGCAGTATTTT.

The rearrangement links TRBV20-1 to TRBJ1-1, with no clear D. The CDR3 has 11 residues. Germline V lookup: CDR1 DFQATT, CDR2 SNEGSKA (reference sequence). Between the trimmed V and J ends, which lost 8 bases and 4 bases, there was a span of 11 bases. The CDR3 coding sequence is TGCAGTCCCGCGCGGGTCACTGAAGCTTTCTTT. The encoded protein is CSPARVTEAFF.

This chain links TRBV30 with TRBJ2-7; maybe TRBD1 (5 bases). Between the trimmed V and J ends, which lost 2 bases and 5 bases, there was a span of 13 bases. Germline-derived CDR1 and CDR2 are GTSNPN and SVGIG (reference sequence). This CDR3 comprises 13 residues. CDR3 in amino acids: CAWSLIGVHEQYF. The CDR3, as DNA: TGTGCCTGGAGTTTGATAGGGGTCCACGAGCAGTACTTC.

V is TRBV12-3 or TRBV12-4 and J is TRBJ2-3; 14 bases align to TRBD2. Losses at the gene ends were 2 bases for V and 5 bases for J; bases not matched to a gene: 9. The CDR3 has 18 residues. The CDR3 spells CASSLRTSGGTPQDTQYF. The CDR3 DNA reads as TGTGCCAGCAGTTTACGGACTAGCGGGGGGACGCCACAAGATACGCAGTATTTT.

The genes are TRBV27 and TRBJ2-7, with 7 nucleotides matching TRBD1. This CDR3 is 13 amino acids long. With 4 bases clipped from V and 4 bases from J, the junction kept 4 bases outside the gene matches. From germline, CDR1 is MNHEY and CDR2 SMNVEV (reference sequence). CDR3 nucleotides: TGTGCCAGCAGTTCCTCACAGGGGTACGAGCAGTACTTC. Translating it yields CASSSSQGYEQYF.

This chain connects TRBV7-9 to TRBJ2-5; 9 bases align to TRBD2. CDR1 and CDR2 (germline): SEHNR, FQNEAQ (reference sequence). CDR3 length equals 16 residues. V shed 4 bases and J 3 bases; nucleotides not matched to a gene: 9. CDR3 DNA sequence: TGTGCCAGCAGCTACACTCCTTCTAGCGGGAAAGAGACCCAGTACTTC. This sequence encodes CASSYTPSSGKETQYF.

The chain is built from TRBV20-1 and TRBJ2-1, with a tentative D call TRBD1 (6 bases). The germline gives CDR1 DFQATT, CDR2 SNEGSKA (reference sequence). This CDR3 comprises 15 residues. The V end was cut by 6 bases, the J end by 7 bases, with 22 bases between. CDR3: CSAIHWTPQGNEQFF. CDR3 sequence (DNA): TGCAGTGCGATTCACTGGACCCCTCAGGGGAATGAGCAGTTCTTC.

A single count supports this clonotype. The chain employs TRBV4-2 and TRBJ2-5; possible D gene TRBD2, 6 bases. V shed 1 base and J shed 2 bases, with 11 bases lying between them. The CDR3 is made up of 15 amino acids. Germline CDR1 is LGHNA and CDR2 is YNFKEQ. CDR3 protein: CASSQASGLQETQYF. In DNA form, the CDR3 reads TGTGCCAGCAGCCAAGCCTCGGGACTTCAAGAGACCCAGTACTTC.

This clonotype came up a few times. The chain uses TRBV28 and TRBJ2-3; 7 bases line up with TRBD2. The CDR3 covers 15 residues. Germline V gene data show CDR1 as MDHEN and CDR2 as SYDVKM. V was clipped by 6 bases and J by 3 bases; unmatched bases: 9. The CDR3 bases are TGTGCCAGCAGGGCGGGAGTTTCGTTGACAGATACGCAGTATTTT. Amino acid sequence: CASRAGVSLTDTQYF. The entire variable domain, with the rest obtained from reference TRBV28 and TRBJ2-3, is as follows: DVKVTQSSRYLVKRTGEKVFLECVQDMDHENMFWYRQDPGLGLRLIYFSYDVKMKEKGDIPEGYSVSREKKERFSLILESASTNQTSMYLCASRAGVSLTDTQYFGPGTRLTVL.

The chain couples TRBV29-1 to TRBJ2-3; D not resolved. The germline V and J ends were trimmed by 3 bases and 10 bases, with 11 bases remaining between them. Germline CDR1 is SQVTM and CDR2 is ANQGSEA. This CDR3 has 11 amino acids. CDR3 loop: CSVDDKAAQYF. For the CDR3, the DNA is TGCAGCGTTGACGACAAGGCAGCGCAGTATTTT.

A few counts support this clonotype. The V and J genes are TRBV9 and TRBJ2-3; D is unclear. Germline-derived CDR1 and CDR2 are SGDLS and YYNGEE. This CDR3 has 15 residues. Trimming shortened V by 0 bases and J by 0 bases, and 8 bases separated the two germline ends. As DNA, the CDR3 is TGTGCCAGCAGCGTAGGGGCAGGAAGCACAGATACGCAGTATTTT. It translates to CASSVGAGSTDTQYF.

The chain is built from TRBV12-3 or TRBV12-4 and TRBJ2-1; 8 bases map to TRBD2. CDR3 size: 16 residues. The J segment lost 4 bases and the V segment lost 4 bases, leaving 9 bases of the junction unmatched. CDR3 nucleotides: TGTGCCAGCAGTTGGGGCGGGGGGACGCGATACAATGAGCAGTTCTTC. It codes for CASSWGGGTRYNEQFF.